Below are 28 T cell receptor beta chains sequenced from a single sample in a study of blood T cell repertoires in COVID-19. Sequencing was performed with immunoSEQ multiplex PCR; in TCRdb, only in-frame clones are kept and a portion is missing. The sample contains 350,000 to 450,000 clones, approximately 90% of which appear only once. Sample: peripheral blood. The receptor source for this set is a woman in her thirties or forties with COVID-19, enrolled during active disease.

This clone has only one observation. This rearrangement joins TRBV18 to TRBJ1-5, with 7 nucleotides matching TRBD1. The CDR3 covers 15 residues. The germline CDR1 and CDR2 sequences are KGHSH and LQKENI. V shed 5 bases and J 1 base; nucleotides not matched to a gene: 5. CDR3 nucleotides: TGTGCCAGCTCATCGGGACAGTTAAGCAATCAGCCCCAGCATTTT. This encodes CASSSGQLSNQPQHF.

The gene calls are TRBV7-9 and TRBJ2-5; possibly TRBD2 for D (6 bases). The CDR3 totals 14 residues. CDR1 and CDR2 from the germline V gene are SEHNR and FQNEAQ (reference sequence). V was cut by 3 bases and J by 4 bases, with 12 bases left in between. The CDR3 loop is CASSFTGERETQYF. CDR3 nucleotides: TGTGCCAGCAGCTTTACGGGAGAGAGAGAGACCCAGTACTTC.

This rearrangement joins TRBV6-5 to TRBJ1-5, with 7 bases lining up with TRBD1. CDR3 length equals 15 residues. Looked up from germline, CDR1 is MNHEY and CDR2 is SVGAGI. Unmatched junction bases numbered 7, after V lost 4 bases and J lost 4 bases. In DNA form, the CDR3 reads TGTGCCAGCAGTTTCACACAGGGGTATAATCAGCCCCAGCATTTT. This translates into CASSFTQGYNQPQHF.

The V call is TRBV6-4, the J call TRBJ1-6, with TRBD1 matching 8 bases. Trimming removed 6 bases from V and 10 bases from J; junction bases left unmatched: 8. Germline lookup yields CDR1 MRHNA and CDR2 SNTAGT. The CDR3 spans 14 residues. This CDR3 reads CASSEDRGGSPLHF. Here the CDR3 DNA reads TGTGCCAGCAGCGAAGACAGGGGAGGATCACCCCTCCACTTT.

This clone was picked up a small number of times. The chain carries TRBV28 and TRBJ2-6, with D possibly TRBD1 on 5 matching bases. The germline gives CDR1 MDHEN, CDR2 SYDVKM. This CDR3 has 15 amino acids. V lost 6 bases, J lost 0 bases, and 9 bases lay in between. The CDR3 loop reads CASSHDSSGANVLTF. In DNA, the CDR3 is TGTGCCAGCAGCCATGACAGCTCTGGGGCCAACGTCCTGACTTTC.

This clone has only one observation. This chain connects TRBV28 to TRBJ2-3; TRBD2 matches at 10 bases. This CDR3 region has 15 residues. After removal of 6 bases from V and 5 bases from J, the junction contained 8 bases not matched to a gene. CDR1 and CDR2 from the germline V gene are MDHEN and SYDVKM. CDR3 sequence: CASSTSGAGRDTQYF. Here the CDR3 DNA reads TGTGCCAGCAGCACTAGCGGGGCCGGGAGAGATACGCAGTATTTT. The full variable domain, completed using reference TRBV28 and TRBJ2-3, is DVKVTQSSRYLVKRTGEKVFLECVQDMDHENMFWYRQDPGLGLRLIYFSYDVKMKEKGDIPEGYSVSREKKERFSLILESASTNQTSMYLCASSTSGAGRDTQYFGPGTRLTVL.

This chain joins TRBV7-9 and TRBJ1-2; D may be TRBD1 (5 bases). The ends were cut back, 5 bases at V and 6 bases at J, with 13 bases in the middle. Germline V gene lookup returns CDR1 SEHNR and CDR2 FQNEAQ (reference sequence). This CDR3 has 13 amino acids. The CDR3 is CASSSTGLDGYTF. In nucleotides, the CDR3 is TGTGCCAGCAGCAGCACAGGTCTCGATGGCTACACCTTC.

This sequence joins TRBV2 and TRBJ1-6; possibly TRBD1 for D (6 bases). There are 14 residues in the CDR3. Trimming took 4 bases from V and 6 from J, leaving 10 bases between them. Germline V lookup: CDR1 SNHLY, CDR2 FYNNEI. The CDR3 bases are TGTGCCAGCAGTGGGGAACAGGGTAATTCACCCCTCCACTTT. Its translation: CASSGEQGNSPLHF. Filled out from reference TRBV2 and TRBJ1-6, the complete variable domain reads EPEVTQTPSHQVTQMGQEVILRCVPISNHLYFYWYRQILGQKVEFLVSFYNNEISEKSEIFDDQFSVERPDGSNFTLKIRSTKLEDSAMYFCASSGEQGNSPLHFGNGTRLTVT.

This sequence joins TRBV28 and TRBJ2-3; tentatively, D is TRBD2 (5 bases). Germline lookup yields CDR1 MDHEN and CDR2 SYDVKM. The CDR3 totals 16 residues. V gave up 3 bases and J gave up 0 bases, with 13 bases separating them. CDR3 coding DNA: TGTGCCAGCAGTTTCGGAGGAATAACGAGCACAGATACGCAGTATTTT. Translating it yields CASSFGGITSTDTQYF.

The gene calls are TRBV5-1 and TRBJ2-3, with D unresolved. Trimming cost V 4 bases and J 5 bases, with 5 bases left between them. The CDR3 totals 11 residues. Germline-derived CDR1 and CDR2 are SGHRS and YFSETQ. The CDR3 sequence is CASSPGDTQYF. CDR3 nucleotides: TGCGCCAGCAGCCCAGGAGATACGCAGTATTTT.

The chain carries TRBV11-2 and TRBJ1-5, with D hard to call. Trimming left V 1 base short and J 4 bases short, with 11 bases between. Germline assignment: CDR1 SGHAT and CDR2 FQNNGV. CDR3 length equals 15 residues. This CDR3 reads CASSLGLKPNQPQHF. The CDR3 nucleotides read TGTGCCAGCAGCTTAGGACTAAAACCGAATCAGCCCCAGCATTTT.

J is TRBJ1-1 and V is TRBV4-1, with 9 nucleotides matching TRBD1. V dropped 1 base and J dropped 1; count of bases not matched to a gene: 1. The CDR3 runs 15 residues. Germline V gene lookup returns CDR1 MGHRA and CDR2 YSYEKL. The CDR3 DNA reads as TGCGCCAGCAGCCAAGGGGGACAGGGGAACACTGAAGCTTTCTTT. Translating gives CASSQGGQGNTEAFF.

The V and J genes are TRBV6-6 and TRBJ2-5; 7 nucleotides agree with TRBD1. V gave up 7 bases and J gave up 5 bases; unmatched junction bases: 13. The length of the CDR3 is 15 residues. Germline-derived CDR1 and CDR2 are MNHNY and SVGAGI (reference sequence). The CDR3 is CASNLWTGGGETQYF. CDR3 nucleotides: TGTGCCAGCAATTTGTGGACAGGTGGCGGGGAGACCCAGTACTTC.

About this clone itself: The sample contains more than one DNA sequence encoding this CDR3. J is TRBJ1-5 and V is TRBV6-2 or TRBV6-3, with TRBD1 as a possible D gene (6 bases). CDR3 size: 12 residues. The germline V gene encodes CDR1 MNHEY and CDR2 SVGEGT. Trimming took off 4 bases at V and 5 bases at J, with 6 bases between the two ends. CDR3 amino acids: CASSSGDQPQHF. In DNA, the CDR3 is TGTGCCAGCAGTTCAGGGGATCAGCCCCAGCATTTT.

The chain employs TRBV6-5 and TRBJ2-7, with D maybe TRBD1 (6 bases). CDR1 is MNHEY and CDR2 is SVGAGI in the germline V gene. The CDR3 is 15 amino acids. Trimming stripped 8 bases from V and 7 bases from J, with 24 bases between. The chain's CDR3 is CASSVAVTGTREQYF. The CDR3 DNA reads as TGTGCCAGCTCAGTTGCGGTAACAGGGACGAGGGAGCAGTACTTC.

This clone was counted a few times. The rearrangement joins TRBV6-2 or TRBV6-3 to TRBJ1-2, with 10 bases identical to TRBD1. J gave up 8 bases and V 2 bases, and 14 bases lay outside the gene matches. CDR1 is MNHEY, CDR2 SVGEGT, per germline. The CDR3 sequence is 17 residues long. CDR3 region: CASSYPPGTGDLLGYTF. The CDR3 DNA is TGTGCCAGCAGTTACCCACCTGGGACAGGGGATCTTCTGGGCTACACCTTC.

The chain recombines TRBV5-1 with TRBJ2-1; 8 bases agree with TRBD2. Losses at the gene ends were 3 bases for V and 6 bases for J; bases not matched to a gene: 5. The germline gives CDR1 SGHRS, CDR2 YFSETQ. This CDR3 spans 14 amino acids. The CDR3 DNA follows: TGCGCCAGCAGCTCACTAGCGGTGGGCAATGAGCAGTTCTTC. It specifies CASSSLAVGNEQFF.

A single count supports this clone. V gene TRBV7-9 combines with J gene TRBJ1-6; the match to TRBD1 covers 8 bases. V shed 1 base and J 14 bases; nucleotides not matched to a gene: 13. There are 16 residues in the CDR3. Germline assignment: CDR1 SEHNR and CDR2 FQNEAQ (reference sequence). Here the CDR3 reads CASSLGTGPAVQALHF. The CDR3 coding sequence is TGTGCCAGCAGCTTAGGGACAGGGCCTGCCGTTCAGGCCCTCCACTTT.

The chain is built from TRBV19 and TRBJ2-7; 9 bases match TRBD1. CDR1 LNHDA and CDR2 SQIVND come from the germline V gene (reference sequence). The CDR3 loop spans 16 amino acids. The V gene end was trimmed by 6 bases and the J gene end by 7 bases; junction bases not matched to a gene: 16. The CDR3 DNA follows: TGTGCCAGTAGGACCACACATCAACAGGGGGCTGGGGAGCAGTACTTC. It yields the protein CASRTTHQQGAGEQYF.

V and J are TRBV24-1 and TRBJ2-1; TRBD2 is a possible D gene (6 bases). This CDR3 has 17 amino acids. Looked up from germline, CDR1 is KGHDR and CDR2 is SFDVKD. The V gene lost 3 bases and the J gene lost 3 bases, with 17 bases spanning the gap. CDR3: CATSDGGGGANYNEQFF. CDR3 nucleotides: TGTGCCACCAGTGATGGGGGTGGCGGGGCAAACTACAATGAGCAGTTCTTC.

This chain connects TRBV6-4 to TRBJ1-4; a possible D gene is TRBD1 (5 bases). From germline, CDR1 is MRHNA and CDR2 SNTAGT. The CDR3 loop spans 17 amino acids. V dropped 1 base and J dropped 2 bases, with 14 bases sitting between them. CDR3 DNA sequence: TGTGCCAGCAGTGACTGGGGCGGACGTTATACTAATGAAAAACTGTTTTTT. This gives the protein CASSDWGGRYTNEKLFF.

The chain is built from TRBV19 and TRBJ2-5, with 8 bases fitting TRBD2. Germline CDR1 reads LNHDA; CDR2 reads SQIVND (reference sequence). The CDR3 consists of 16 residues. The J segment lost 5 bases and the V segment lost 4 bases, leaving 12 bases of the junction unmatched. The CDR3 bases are TGTGCCAGTAGTACTCTGACCGGGGGGGCCGGGGAGACCCAGTACTTC. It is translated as CASSTLTGGAGETQYF.

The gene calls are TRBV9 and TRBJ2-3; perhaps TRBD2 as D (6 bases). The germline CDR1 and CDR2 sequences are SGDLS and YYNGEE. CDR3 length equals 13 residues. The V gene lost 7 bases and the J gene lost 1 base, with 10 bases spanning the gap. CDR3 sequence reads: CASGRYRTDTQYF. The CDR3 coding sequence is TGTGCCAGCGGGAGGTATCGCACAGATACGCAGTATTTT. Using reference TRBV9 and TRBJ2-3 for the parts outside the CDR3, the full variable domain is DSGVTQTPKHLITATGQRVTLRCSPRSGDLSVYWYQQSLDQGLQFLIQYYNGEERAKGNILERFSAQQFPDLHSELNLSSLELGDSALYFCASGRYRTDTQYFGPGTRLTVL.

CDR3 amino acids: CASSPRTGSNEKLFF. The CDR3 nucleotides are TGTGCCAGCAGTCCCCGGACAGGGAGCAATGAAAAACTGTTTTTT. The chain combines TRBV27 with TRBJ1-4, with 8 bases lining up with TRBD1. The ends lost 5 bases at V and 5 bases at J; junction bases unmatched: 7. Germline V CDR1 and CDR2: MNHEY, SMNVEV (reference sequence). This CDR3 region has 15 residues. Based on the CDR3 plus reference TRBV27 and TRBJ1-4, the full variable domain is EAQVTQNPRYLITVTGKKLTVTCSQNMNHEYMSWYRQDPGLGLRQIYYSMNVEVTDKGDVPEGYKVSRKEKRNFPLILESPSPNQTSLYFCASSPRTGSNEKLFFGSGTQLSVL.

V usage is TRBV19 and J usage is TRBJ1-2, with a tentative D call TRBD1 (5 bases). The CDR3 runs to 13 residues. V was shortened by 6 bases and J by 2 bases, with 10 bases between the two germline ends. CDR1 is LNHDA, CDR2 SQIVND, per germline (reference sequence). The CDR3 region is CASSQDKNYGYTF. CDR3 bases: TGTGCCAGTAGCCAGGACAAGAACTATGGCTACACCTTC.

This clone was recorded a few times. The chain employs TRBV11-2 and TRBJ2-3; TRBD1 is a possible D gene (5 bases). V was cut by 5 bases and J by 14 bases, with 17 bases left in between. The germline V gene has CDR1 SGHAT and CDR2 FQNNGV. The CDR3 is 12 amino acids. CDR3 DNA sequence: TGTGCCAGCAGCCCCCTCTCGACAGAGCTGTATTTT. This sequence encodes CASSPLSTELYF.

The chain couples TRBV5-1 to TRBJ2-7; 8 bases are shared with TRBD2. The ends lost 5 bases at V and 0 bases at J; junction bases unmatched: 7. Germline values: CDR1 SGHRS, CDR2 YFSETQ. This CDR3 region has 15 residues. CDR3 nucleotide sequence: TGCGCCAGCAGTTGGAAGCGGGAGCGCTCCTACGAGCAGTACTTC. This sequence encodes CASSWKRERSYEQYF.

In nucleotides, the CDR3 is TGTGCCAGCAGTTTAGCGGGAGAGAATATCAACTACGAGCAGTACTTC. Translated, it gives CASSLAGENINYEQYF. This chain connects TRBV27 to TRBJ2-7; 7 nucleotides match TRBD2. CDR3 length equals 16 residues. Trimming removed 2 bases from V and 3 bases from J; junction bases left unmatched: 10. Germline CDR1 is MNHEY and CDR2 is SMNVEV (reference sequence).